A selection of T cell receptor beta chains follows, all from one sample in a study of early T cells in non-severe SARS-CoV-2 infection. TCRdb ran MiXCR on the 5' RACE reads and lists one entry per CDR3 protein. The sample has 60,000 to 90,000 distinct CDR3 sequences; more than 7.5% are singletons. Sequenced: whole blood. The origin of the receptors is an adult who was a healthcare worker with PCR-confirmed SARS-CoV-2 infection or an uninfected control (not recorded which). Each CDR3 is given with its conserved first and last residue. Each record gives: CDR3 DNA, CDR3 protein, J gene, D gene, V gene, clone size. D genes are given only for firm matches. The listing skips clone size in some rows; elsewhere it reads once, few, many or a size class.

CDR3 DNA: TGCAGTGCTAGGTTTTCCACAGTAACCGGGGAGCTGTTTTTT; CDR3 protein: CSARFSTVTGELFF; J gene: TRBJ2-2; D gene: -; V gene: TRBV20-1; clone size: many
CDR3 DNA: TGCAGTGCTCCAGGGTCCTCCTACGAGCAGTACTTC; CDR3 protein: CSAPGSSYEQYF; J gene: TRBJ2-7; D gene: -; V gene: TRBV20-1; clone size: -
CDR3 DNA: TGTGCCAGCAGCTACCAGGGGGGGACCTCTGGGGCCAACGTCCTGACTTTC; CDR3 protein: CASSYQGGTSGANVLTF; J gene: TRBJ2-6; D gene: -; V gene: TRBV12-3/TRBV12-4; clone size: many
CDR3 DNA: TGTGCCAGCAGACCGACTAGCTCCTACGAGCAGTACTTC; CDR3 protein: CASRPTSSYEQYF; J gene: TRBJ2-7; D gene: -; V gene: TRBV28; clone size: -
CDR3 DNA: TGTGCCAGCAGCTTGGGCGGGAACAGGAATGAGCAGTTCTTC; CDR3 protein: CASSLGGNRNEQFF; J gene: TRBJ2-1; D gene: -; V gene: TRBV7-2; clone size: many
CDR3 DNA: TGTGCCAGCAGCGACGGACTAGCGGGAGACTCCGGGGAGCTGTTTTTT; CDR3 protein: CASSDGLAGDSGELFF; J gene: TRBJ2-2; D gene: TRBD2; V gene: TRBV6-4; clone size: -
CDR3 DNA: TGTGCCAGCAGCTTAGGGATGGCCTACAATGAGCAGTTCTTC; CDR3 protein: CASSLGMAYNEQFF; J gene: TRBJ2-1; D gene: -; V gene: TRBV11-2; clone size: many
CDR3 DNA: TGTGCCAGCAGCTTAGTCGGGACAGGGGTGGTGTTCTTC; CDR3 protein: CASSLVGTGVVFF; J gene: TRBJ2-1; D gene: TRBD1; V gene: TRBV7-3; clone size: -
CDR3 DNA: TGTGCCAGCAGCCAAGGAAGACAGAGAGCTCGAGAGACCCAGTACTTC; CDR3 protein: CASSQGRQRARETQYF; J gene: TRBJ2-5; D gene: -; V gene: TRBV3-1; clone size: -
CDR3 DNA: TGTGCCAGCAGCCTCGGGAAAGTCACCGGGGAGCTGTTTTTT; CDR3 protein: CASSLGKVTGELFF; J gene: TRBJ2-2; D gene: -; V gene: TRBV3-1; clone size: -
CDR3 DNA: TGTGCCAGCAGCCAATCTGCCCGGGGAGGCAATCAGCCCCAGCATTTT; CDR3 protein: CASSQSARGGNQPQHF; J gene: TRBJ1-5; D gene: -; V gene: TRBV3-1; clone size: many
CDR3 DNA: TGTGCCAGCAGCCCCCGCGCGGGGGGCACAGATACGCAGTATTTT; CDR3 protein: CASSPRAGGTDTQYF; J gene: TRBJ2-3; D gene: TRBD2; V gene: TRBV11-3; clone size: many
CDR3 DNA: TGTGCCAGCAGCTTACGTACGGGGGGAAACACTGAAGCTTTCTTT; CDR3 protein: CASSLRTGGNTEAFF; J gene: TRBJ1-1; D gene: -; V gene: TRBV7-6; clone size: many
CDR3 DNA: TGCGCCAGCAGCTACGACAGCTCCTACGAGCAGTACTTC; CDR3 protein: CASSYDSSYEQYF; J gene: TRBJ2-7; D gene: -; V gene: TRBV5-1; clone size: -
CDR3 DNA: TGTGCCATCGGGGGAATAGGCACTGAAGCTTTCTTT; CDR3 protein: CAIGGIGTEAFF; J gene: TRBJ1-1; D gene: -; V gene: TRBV10-3; clone size: many
CDR3 DNA: TGCGCCAGCAGCTTGGGAACCAGCGCCAACACCGGGGAGCTGTTTTTT; CDR3 protein: CASSLGTSANTGELFF; J gene: TRBJ2-2; D gene: -; V gene: TRBV5-1; clone size: -
CDR3 DNA: TGTGCCAGCAGCCAAGTGGGGGTCCGCTCAGATACGCAGTATTTT; CDR3 protein: CASSQVGVRSDTQYF; J gene: TRBJ2-3; D gene: -; V gene: TRBV14; clone size: -
CDR3 DNA: TGTGCCAGCAGCCCCCTAGCGGGAGGTATCACAGATACGCAGTATTTT; CDR3 protein: CASSPLAGGITDTQYF; J gene: TRBJ2-3; D gene: TRBD2; V gene: TRBV28; clone size: -
CDR3 DNA: TGTGCCAGCAGTGAAGGCCGCGCACGAGCCGGAGAGACCCAGTACTTC; CDR3 protein: CASSEGRARAGETQYF; J gene: TRBJ2-5; D gene: -; V gene: TRBV2; clone size: few
CDR3 DNA: TGTGCCATCAGAGGGACAGGGGGAGCCTATGGCTACACCTTC; CDR3 protein: CAIRGTGGAYGYTF; J gene: TRBJ1-2; D gene: TRBD1; V gene: TRBV10-3; clone size: many
CDR3 DNA: TGTGCCAGCACCCAAAGGCCTAGCGGGGGGCAGTACTTC; CDR3 protein: CASTQRPSGGQYF; J gene: TRBJ2-7; D gene: TRBD2; V gene: TRBV28; clone size: -
CDR3 DNA: TGTGCCAGCAGCTTGGGGAGGTCGGGCCCCTTTGCCGCGAACACCGGGGAGCTGTTTTTT; CDR3 protein: CASSLGRSGPFAANTGELFF; J gene: TRBJ2-2; D gene: -; V gene: TRBV5-4; clone size: few
CDR3 DNA: TGTGCCAGCACCCAAGCTATTGGGACCCAGTACTTC; CDR3 protein: CASTQAIGTQYF; J gene: TRBJ2-5; D gene: -; V gene: TRBV12-3/TRBV12-4; clone size: many
CDR3 DNA: TGTGCCAGCAGCTCAAAGGGCGGGGATCCTAGCACAGATACGCAGTATTTT; CDR3 protein: CASSSKGGDPSTDTQYF; J gene: TRBJ2-3; D gene: -; V gene: TRBV7-8; clone size: -
CDR3 DNA: TGCGCCAGCAGCCCCCAGGGAGGCTCCTACAATGAGCAGTTCTTC; CDR3 protein: CASSPQGGSYNEQFF; J gene: TRBJ2-1; D gene: -; V gene: TRBV5-1; clone size: many
CDR3 DNA: TGTGCCAGCAGTTACACTAGCACAGATACGCAGTATTTT; CDR3 protein: CASSYTSTDTQYF; J gene: TRBJ2-3; D gene: -; V gene: TRBV6-5; clone size: many
CDR3 DNA: TGTGCCAGCAGCTATGACAGGGGGCTCGCGGAGACCCAGTACTTC; CDR3 protein: CASSYDRGLAETQYF; J gene: TRBJ2-5; D gene: TRBD1; V gene: TRBV11-2; clone size: -
CDR3 DNA: TGCGCCAGCAGCTTGTCAGGGGGCGGAAATGGCTACACCTTC; CDR3 protein: CASSLSGGGNGYTF; J gene: TRBJ1-2; D gene: TRBD1; V gene: TRBV5-1; clone size: many
CDR3 DNA: TGTGCCAGCAGCTCCGCAGATACGCAGTATTTT; CDR3 protein: CASSSADTQYF; J gene: TRBJ2-3; D gene: -; V gene: TRBV7-9; clone size: many
CDR3 DNA: TGTGCCACCAGTGATTTGGCTACTAGCACAGATACGCAGTATTTT; CDR3 protein: CATSDLATSTDTQYF; J gene: TRBJ2-3; D gene: -; V gene: TRBV24-1; clone size: many
CDR3 DNA: TGCAGCGTTGAAAGGGCTCGGGGGAGAGGATACGAGCAGTACTTC; CDR3 protein: CSVERARGRGYEQYF; J gene: TRBJ2-7; D gene: -; V gene: TRBV29-1; clone size: many
CDR3 DNA: TGCAGTGCTAGAGATCAGCCGGGTCTAGGGGGTGAGCAGTTCTTC; CDR3 protein: CSARDQPGLGGEQFF; J gene: TRBJ2-1; D gene: -; V gene: TRBV20-1; clone size: many
CDR3 DNA: TGTGCCAGCAGCTTAGTAGCCCAGGGAGCGGCTGAAGCTTTCTTT; CDR3 protein: CASSLVAQGAAEAFF; J gene: TRBJ1-1; D gene: -; V gene: TRBV7-9; clone size: many
CDR3 DNA: TGTGCCAGCAGCCAAGGGCCGGGGGACTCCTACGAGCAGTACTTC; CDR3 protein: CASSQGPGDSYEQYF; J gene: TRBJ2-7; D gene: -; V gene: TRBV3-1; clone size: -
CDR3 DNA: TGTGCCAGCAGCTTAGTACCGCCCCCGGGGACCGGGTTGGGTCGCTTC; CDR3 protein: CASSLVPPPGTGLGRF; J gene: TRBJ2-5; D gene: -; V gene: TRBV11-2; clone size: many
CDR3 DNA: TGTGCCAGCAGCGGAGGACAGAACACTGAAGCTTTCTTT; CDR3 protein: CASSGGQNTEAFF; J gene: TRBJ1-1; D gene: -; V gene: TRBV9; clone size: -
CDR3 DNA: TGTGCCAGCAGTCGCCCGGGCGGGGCAGGGGAGCAGTACTTC; CDR3 protein: CASSRPGGAGEQYF; J gene: TRBJ2-7; D gene: -; V gene: TRBV12-3/TRBV12-4; clone size: -
CDR3 DNA: TGTGCCAGCAGTCCGACCCCGGGGCTGGGGTACAATGAGCAGTTCTTC; CDR3 protein: CASSPTPGLGYNEQFF; J gene: TRBJ2-1; D gene: -; V gene: TRBV12-3/TRBV12-4; clone size: many
CDR3 DNA: TGTGCCAGCAGGGGACAGGGGAGGAATGAGCAGTTCTTC; CDR3 protein: CASRGQGRNEQFF; J gene: TRBJ2-1; D gene: TRBD1; V gene: TRBV6-5; clone size: -
CDR3 DNA: TGTGCCAGCAGCTTATCGGCCAAAAACATTCAGTACTTC; CDR3 protein: CASSLSAKNIQYF; J gene: TRBJ2-4; D gene: -; V gene: TRBV7-3; clone size: -
CDR3 DNA: TGTGCCAGCAGCCCTCCGATTAGTAGCCGGACAGAGTTCTACGAGCAGTACTTC; CDR3 protein: CASSPPISSRTEFYEQYF; J gene: TRBJ2-7; D gene: -; V gene: TRBV7-2; clone size: -
CDR3 DNA: TGTGCCAGCATGGGGGGGACCGCGATGAACACTGAAGCTTTCTTT; CDR3 protein: CASMGGTAMNTEAFF; J gene: TRBJ1-1; D gene: -; V gene: TRBV6-1; clone size: many